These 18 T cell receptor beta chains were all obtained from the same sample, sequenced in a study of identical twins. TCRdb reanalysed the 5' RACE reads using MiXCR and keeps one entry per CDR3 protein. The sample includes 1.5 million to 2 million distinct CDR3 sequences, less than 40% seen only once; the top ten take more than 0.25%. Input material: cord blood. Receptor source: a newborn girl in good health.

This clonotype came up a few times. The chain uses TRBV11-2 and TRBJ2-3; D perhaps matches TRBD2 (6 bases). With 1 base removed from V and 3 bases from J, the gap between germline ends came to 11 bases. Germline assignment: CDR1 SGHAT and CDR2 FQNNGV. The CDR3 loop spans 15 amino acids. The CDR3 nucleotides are TGTGCCAGCAGCTTAGCGAGGAGCGGGACAGATACGCAGTATTTT. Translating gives CASSLARSGTDTQYF.

The CDR3 DNA reads TGTGCCAGCAGTGATCTAGCGGGAGAGAGTCAAGAGACCCAGTACTTC. Translating it yields CASSDLAGESQETQYF. The chain has TRBV25-1 and TRBJ2-5; 10 bases line up with TRBD2. The CDR3 spans 16 residues. Per the germline V gene, CDR1 is MGHDK and CDR2 is SYGVNS. V trimming: 3 bases; J trimming: 2 bases; junction bases outside the gene matches: 6.

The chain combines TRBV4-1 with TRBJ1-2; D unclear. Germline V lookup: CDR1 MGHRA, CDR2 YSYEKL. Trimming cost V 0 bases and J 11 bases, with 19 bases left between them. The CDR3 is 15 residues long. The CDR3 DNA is TGCGCCAGCAGCCAAGAAGGGTCATTACGGAGTTCTTACACCTTC. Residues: CASSQEGSLRSSYTF.

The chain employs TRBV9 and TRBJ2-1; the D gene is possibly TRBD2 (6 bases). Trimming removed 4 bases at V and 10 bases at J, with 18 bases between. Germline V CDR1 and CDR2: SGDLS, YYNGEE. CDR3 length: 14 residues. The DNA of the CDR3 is TGTGCCAGCAGCCCCATGGGACTCCTTGGGGAGCAGTTCTTC. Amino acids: CASSPMGLLGEQFF.

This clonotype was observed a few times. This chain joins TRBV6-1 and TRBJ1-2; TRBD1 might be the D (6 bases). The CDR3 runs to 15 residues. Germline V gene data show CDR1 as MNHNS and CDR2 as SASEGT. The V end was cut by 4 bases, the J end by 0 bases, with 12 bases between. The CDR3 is CASSVTRGANYGYTF. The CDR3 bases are TGTGCCAGCAGTGTCACCAGGGGAGCTAACTATGGCTACACCTTC.

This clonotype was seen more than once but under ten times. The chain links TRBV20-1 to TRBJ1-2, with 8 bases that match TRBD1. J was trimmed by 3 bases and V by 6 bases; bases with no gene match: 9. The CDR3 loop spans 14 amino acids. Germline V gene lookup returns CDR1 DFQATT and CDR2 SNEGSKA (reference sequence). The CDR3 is CSARPGQADYGYTF. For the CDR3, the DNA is TGCAGTGCCCGTCCGGGACAGGCAGACTATGGCTACACCTTC.

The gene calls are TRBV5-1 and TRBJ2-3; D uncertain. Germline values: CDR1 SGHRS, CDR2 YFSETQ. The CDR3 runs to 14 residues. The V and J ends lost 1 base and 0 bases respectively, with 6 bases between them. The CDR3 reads CASSLFSSTDTQYF. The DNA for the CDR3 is TGCGCCAGCAGCTTGTTCTCTAGCACAGATACGCAGTATTTT.

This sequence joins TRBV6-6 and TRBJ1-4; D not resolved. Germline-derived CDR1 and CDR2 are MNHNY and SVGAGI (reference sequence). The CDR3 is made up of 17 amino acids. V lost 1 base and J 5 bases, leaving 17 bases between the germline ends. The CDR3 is CASSYWRKNWKNEKLFF. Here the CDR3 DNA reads TGTGCCAGCAGTTACTGGAGGAAGAACTGGAAGAATGAAAAACTGTTTTTT.

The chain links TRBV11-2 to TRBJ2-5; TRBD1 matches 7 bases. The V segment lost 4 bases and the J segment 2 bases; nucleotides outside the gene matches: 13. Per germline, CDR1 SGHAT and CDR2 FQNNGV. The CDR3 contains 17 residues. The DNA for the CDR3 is TGTGCCAGCAGCTCCCAATTTGGACAGGCAACGCAAGAGACCCAGTACTTC. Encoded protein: CASSSQFGQATQETQYF. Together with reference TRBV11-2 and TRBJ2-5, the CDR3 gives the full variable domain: EAGVAQSPRYKIIEKRQSVAFWCNPISGHATLYWYQQILGQGPKLLIQFQNNGVVDDSQLPKDRFSAERLKGVDSTLKIQPAKLEDSAVYLCASSSQFGQATQETQYFGPGTRLLVL.

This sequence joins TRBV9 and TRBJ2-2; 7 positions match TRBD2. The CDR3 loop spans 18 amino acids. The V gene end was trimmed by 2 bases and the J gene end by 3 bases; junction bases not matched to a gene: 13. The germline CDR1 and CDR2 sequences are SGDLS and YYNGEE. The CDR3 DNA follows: TGTGCCAGCAGCGTGCAGAGACGGGACTACTCCGACACCGGGGAGCTGTTTTTT. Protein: CASSVQRRDYSDTGELFF.

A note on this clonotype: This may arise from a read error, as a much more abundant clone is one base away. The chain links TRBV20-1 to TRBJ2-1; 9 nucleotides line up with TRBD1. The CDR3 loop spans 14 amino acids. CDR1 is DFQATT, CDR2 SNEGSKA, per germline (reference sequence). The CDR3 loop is CSARPGQGYSEQFF. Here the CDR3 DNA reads TGCAGTGCTAGACCGGGACAGGGTTACAGTGAGCAGTTCTTC.

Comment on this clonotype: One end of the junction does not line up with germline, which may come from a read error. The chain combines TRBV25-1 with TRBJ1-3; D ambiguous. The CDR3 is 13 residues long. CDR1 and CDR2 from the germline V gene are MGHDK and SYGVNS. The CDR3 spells CASTVSSGDTIYF. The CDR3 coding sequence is TGTGCCAGCACCGTTTCCTCTGGAGACACCATATATTTT.

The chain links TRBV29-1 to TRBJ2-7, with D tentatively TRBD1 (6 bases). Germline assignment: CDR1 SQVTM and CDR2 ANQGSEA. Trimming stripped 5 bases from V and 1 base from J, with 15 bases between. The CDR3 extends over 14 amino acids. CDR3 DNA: TGCAGCGTTCTCCCCAAGGGACATTCCTACGAGCAGTACTTC. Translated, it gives CSVLPKGHSYEQYF.

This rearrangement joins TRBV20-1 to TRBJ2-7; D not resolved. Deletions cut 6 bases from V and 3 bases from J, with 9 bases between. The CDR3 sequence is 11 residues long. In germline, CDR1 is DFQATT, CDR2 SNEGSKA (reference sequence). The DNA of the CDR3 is TGCAGTGCGAGCCTCCTCTACGAGCAGTACTTC. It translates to CSASLLYEQYF.

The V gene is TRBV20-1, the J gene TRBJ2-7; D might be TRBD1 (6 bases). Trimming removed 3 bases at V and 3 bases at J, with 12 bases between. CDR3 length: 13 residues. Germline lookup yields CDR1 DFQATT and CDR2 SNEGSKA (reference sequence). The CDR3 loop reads CSARRQVDYEQYF. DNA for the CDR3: TGCAGTGCTAGGAGACAGGTCGACTACGAGCAGTACTTC.

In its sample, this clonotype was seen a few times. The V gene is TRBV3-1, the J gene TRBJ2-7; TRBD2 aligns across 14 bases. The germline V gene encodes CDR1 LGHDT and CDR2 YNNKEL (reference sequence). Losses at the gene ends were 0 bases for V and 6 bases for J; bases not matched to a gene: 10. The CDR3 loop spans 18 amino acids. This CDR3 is CASSQDLIRTSGRCEQYF. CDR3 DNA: TGTGCCAGCAGCCAAGACCTGATCCGGACTAGCGGGAGGTGCGAGCAGTACTTC.

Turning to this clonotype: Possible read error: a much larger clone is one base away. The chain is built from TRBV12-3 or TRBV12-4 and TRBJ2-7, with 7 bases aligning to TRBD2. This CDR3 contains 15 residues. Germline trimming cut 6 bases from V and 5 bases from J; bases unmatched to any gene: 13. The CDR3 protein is CASSPGLVGGDEQYF. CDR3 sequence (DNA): TGTGCCAGCAGCCCAGGACTAGTGGGAGGGGACGAGCAGTACTTC.

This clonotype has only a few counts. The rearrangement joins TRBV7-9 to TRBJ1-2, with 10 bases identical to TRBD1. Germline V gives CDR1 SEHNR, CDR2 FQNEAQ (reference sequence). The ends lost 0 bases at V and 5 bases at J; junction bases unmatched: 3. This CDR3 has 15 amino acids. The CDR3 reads CASSLARDRGYGYTF. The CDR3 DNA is TGTGCCAGCAGCTTAGCCCGGGACAGGGGTTATGGCTACACCTTC.